This T cell receptor (beta chain) was retrieved from a study of T cells expressing NK-cell markers. The study's findings and limits: Whether expanded NKG2C+ T cell clones were HCMV-specific remained unclear. Dominant NKG2C+ clonotypes accounted for about 1.0-8% of CD8+ T cells in more than five donors.

5'RACE template switching with UMIs produced the TCR beta cDNA. TCRdb reprocessed the 5' RACE reads; each CDR3 protein has one entry and no DNA is given. The listing contains 200,000 to 300,000 distinct CDR3 sequences. In the case of this clonotype: Its antigen is as yet unknown.

The sample comprised blood T cells: a sorted CD56 or NKG2C T cell subset, CD4+ or CD8+ T cells, or bulk PBMC T cells (not recorded which). This clonotype was obtained from a woman aged 18 to 75 in good health.

This chain's CDR3 is CASSSRGSGNEQFF. The V gene is TRBV25-1, the J gene TRBJ2-1; lacking DNA, the TRBD2 call made by TCRdb goes unchecked. Germline V lookup: CDR1 MGHDK, CDR2 SYGVNS. CDR3 length: 14 residues.